The TCR beta chain under discussion was sequenced for a study of glioma-infiltrating T cells after dendritic cell vaccination. Study as a whole: Dendritic cell vaccination trial patients had either newly diagnosed or recurrent glioblastoma.

Note on this clone: Its antigen is undetermined.

Study-wide points: Survival was not directly related to TCR clonality in these patients. Estimated pretreatment TIL content predicted outcome after dendritic cell vaccination.

Only patients with spare fresh-frozen tumor and over two years of follow-up were included. Assay: immunoSEQ multiplex PCR; the TCRdb copy retains only in-frame clones and omits some. The sample yields 95,000 to 110,000 clones, about four fifths seen once. The receptor comes from a human donor with glioblastoma. Sequencing was performed on blood, taken before dendritic cell vaccination.

DNA of the CDR3: TGTGCCAGCAGCTTTGGCGGGGCTATGATAGATACGCAGTATTTT. Protein sequence: CASSFGGAMIDTQYF. The J gene is TRBJ2-3, the V gene TRBV5-4; D perhaps matches TRBD2 (6 bases). V was trimmed by 2 bases and J by 5 bases, leaving 15 bases between them. Germline CDR1 is SGHNT and CDR2 is YYREEE (reference sequence). CDR3 size: 15 residues.